The clone carrying this T cell receptor (beta chain) was detected ten times or more. As to time point: blood at routine non-recurrence follow-up after resection. The study sequenced unsorted whole RNA from tumor, nontumor lung or frozen PBMC. V shed 4 bases and J 7 bases; nucleotides not matched to a gene: 7. Germline-derived CDR1 and CDR2 are MNHEY and SMNVEV (reference sequence). The CDR3 consists of 14 residues. The data were obtained in a study of spatial heterogeneity in lung cancer. TCRdb passed the 5' RACE reads through MiXCR, listing each CDR3 protein once. This sample has about 38,000 distinct CDR3 sequences, with around 6.9% found just once.

The gene calls are TRBV27 and TRBJ1-5, with TRBD1 matching over 7 bases. Specimen: PBMCs, collected at follow-up. This sequence was found in a male donor with early-stage non-small cell lung cancer. The CDR3 loop is CASSSSTGHQPQHF. The CDR3 DNA sequence: TGTGCCAGCAGTTCGTCGACAGGGCACCAGCCCCAGCATTTT.